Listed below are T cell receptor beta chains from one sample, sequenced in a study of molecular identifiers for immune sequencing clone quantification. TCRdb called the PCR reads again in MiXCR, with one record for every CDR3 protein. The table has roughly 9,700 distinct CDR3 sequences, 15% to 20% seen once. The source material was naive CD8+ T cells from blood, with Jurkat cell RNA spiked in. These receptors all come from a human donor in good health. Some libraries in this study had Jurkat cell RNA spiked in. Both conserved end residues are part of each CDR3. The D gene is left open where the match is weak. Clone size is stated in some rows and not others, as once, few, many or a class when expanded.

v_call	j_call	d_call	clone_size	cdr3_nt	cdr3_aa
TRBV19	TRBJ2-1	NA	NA	TGTGCCAGTAGTATTGAACTTGACTCCTACAATGAGCAGTTCTTC	CASSIELDSYNEQFF
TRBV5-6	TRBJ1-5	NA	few	TGTGCCAGCAGCTTTAAAGGGGGTCAGCCCCAGCATTTT	CASSFKGGQPQHF
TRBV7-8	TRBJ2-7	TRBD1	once	TGTGCCAGCAGCTCAAGAGGGACAGGACCCTACGAGCAGTACTTC	CASSSRGTGPYEQYF
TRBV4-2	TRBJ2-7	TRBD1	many	TGTGCCAGCAGCCAAGAAGCCGGGACAGTATCCTACGAGCAGTACTTC	CASSQEAGTVSYEQYF
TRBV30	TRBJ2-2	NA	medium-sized	TGTGCCTGGGAGTCCGGGGAGCTGTTTTTT	CAWESGELFF
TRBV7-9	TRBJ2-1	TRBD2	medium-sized	TGTGCCAGCAGCGTGTCTAGCGGGAGCCGCCTTGATGAGCAGTTCTTC	CASSVSSGSRLDEQFF
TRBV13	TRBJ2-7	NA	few	TGTGCCAGCAGCTTAAGCGGAACTGTCTACGAGCAGTACTTC	CASSLSGTVYEQYF
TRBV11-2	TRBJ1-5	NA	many	TGTGCCAGCAGCGCCGGTACAGAGATCACCCCCTACGGACTTAGCAATCAGCCCCAGCATTTT	CASSAGTEITPYGLSNQPQHF
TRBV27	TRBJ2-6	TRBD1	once	TGTGCCAGCAGTACGGGGGACAGGGCCTTCGGCGGTGGGGCCAACGTCCTGACTTTC	CASSTGDRAFGGGANVLTF
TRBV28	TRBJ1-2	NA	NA	TGTGCCAGCAGTTCCATGTATGGCTACACCTTC	CASSSMYGYTF
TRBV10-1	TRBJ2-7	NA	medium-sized	TGCGCCAGCAGTGAGGAAATACCCCCCTACGAGCAGTACTTC	CASSEEIPPYEQYF
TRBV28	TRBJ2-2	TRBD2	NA	TGTGCCAGCAGTTTATGGGGCGGGGGAAACACCGGGGAGCTGTTTTTT	CASSLWGGGNTGELFF
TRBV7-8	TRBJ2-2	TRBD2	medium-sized	TGTGCCAGCAGCTTAGTGTTAGCGGGAGTAGTCGGGGAGCTGTTTTTT	CASSLVLAGVVGELFF
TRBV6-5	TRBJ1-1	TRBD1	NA	TGTGCCAGCAGCTCCGGGACAGGGTATGGGATCTCTGAAGCTTTCTTT	CASSSGTGYGISEAFF
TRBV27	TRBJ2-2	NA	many	TGTGCCAGCAGTTCCTACAAGACAGCGAACACCGGGGAGCTGTTTTTT	CASSSYKTANTGELFF
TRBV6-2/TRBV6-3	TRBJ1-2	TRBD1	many	TGTGCCAGCAGTTACGGGATTCTCGGACAGGGGGCGTATGGCTACACCTTC	CASSYGILGQGAYGYTF
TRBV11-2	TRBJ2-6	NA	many	TGTGCCAGCAGCTCAACCACAGGGTCTGGGGCCAACGTCCTGACTTTC	CASSSTTGSGANVLTF
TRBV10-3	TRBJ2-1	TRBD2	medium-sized	TGTGCCATCAGGGGGACTAGCGGGATTATGGATGAGCAGTTCTTC	CAIRGTSGIMDEQFF
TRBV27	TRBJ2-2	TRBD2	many	TGTGCCAGCAGTCCCGGGACTAGCGGGTTTTCCGGGGAGCTGTTTTTT	CASSPGTSGFSGELFF
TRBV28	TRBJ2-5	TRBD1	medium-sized	TGTGCCAGCAGTGAGGACAGGCGCCAAGAGACCCAGTACTTC	CASSEDRRQETQYF
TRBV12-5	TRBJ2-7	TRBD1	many	TGTGCTAGTGGTTTGGGACCGGGACAGATGAACTTC	CASGLGPGQMNF
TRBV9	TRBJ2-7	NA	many	TGTGCCAGCAGCGTAGGGTCGGCCGAGCAGTACTTC	CASSVGSAEQYF
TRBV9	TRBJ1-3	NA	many	TGTGCCAGCGCGGCCAGGAGCTCTGGAAACACCATATATTTT	CASAARSSGNTIYF
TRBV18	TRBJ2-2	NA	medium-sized	TGTGCCAGCTCACCGCCAGCCACCGGGGAGCTGTTTTTT	CASSPPATGELFF
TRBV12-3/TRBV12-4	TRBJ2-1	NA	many	TGTGCCAGCAGTTTCGGGCCGGAGTACAATGAGCAGTTCTTC	CASSFGPEYNEQFF
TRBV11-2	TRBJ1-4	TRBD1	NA	TGTGCCAGCAGCTTAGGAACTGGACAGGGTGGCGAAAAACTGTTTTTT	CASSLGTGQGGEKLFF
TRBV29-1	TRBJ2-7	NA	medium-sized	TGCAGCTCGCGGACAGCGACACTTACCTACGAGCAGTACTTC	CSSRTATLTYEQYF
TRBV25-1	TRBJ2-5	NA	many	TGTGCCAGCAGTGATTCGGGCCCTGCAGAGACCCAGTACTTC	CASSDSGPAETQYF
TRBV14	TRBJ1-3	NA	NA	TGTGCCAGCAGCCAAGAGGGACCGCTAGGGCTCTCTGGAAACACCATATATTTT	CASSQEGPLGLSGNTIYF
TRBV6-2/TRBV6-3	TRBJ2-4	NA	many	TGTGCCAGCAGTTACCAACGGACCACGGGCCTGGCCAAAAACATTCAGTACTTC	CASSYQRTTGLAKNIQYF
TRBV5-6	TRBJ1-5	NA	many	TGTGCCAGCAGCTCCTGGAGGGATGGACCCCAGCATTTT	CASSSWRDGPQHF
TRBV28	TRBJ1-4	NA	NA	TGTGCCAGCAACTCACGCGGGTCCATTAATGAAAAACTGTTTTTT	CASNSRGSINEKLFF
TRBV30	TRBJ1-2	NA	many	TGTGCCTGGAGTTCCATGTCCCATGGCTACACCTTC	CAWSSMSHGYTF
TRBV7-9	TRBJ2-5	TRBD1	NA	TGTGCCAGCAGCGACAGGGTGAAAAAGACCCAGTACTTC	CASSDRVKKTQYF
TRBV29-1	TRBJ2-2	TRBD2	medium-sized	TGCAGCGTTGAGACTAGCGAGACGAACACCGGGGAGCTGTTTTTT	CSVETSETNTGELFF
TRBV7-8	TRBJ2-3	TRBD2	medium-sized	TGTGCCAGCAGCTTGCCTCGCACCGGGACTAGCGAGGATACGCAGTATTTT	CASSLPRTGTSEDTQYF
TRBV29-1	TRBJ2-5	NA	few	TGCAGCGTTGAATGGGGGGAGACCCAGTACTTC	CSVEWGETQYF
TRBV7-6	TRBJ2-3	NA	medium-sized	TGTGCCAGCAGCTTAAAAGTTTCGGCGTCGGGCACAGATACGCAGTATTTT	CASSLKVSASGTDTQYF
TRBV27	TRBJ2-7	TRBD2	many	TGTGCCAGCCGGCCAGCGGGGGGGTCTTACGAGCAGTACTTC	CASRPAGGSYEQYF
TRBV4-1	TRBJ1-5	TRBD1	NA	TGCGCCAGCAGCCACGGACAGGGAGTTCGTGGCAATCAGCCCCAGCATTTT	CASSHGQGVRGNQPQHF
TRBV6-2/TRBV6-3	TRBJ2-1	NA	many	TGTGCCAGCAGCCCTTTGAGAGGGGGGTACAATGAGCAGTTCTTC	CASSPLRGGYNEQFF
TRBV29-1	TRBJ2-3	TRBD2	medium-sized	TGCAGCGTTGCTTCCGGGGGGAGAATAGATACGCAGTATTTT	CSVASGGRIDTQYF
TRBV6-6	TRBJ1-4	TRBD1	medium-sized	TGTGCCAGCAGGGGGGGGACAGGGAATGAAAAACTGTTTTTT	CASRGGTGNEKLFF
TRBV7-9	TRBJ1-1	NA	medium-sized	TGTGCCAGCAGCTTAGTTCTCCCGGTGAACACTGAAGCTTTCTTT	CASSLVLPVNTEAFF
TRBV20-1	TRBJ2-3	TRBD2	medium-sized	TGCAGTGCTAGGAGACTAGCGGGAACCACAGATACGCAGTATTTT	CSARRLAGTTDTQYF
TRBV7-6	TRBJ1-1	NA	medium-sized	TGTGCCAGCAGCCTGATGACAGGAGAGACTGAAGCTTTCTTT	CASSLMTGETEAFF
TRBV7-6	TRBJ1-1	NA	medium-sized	TGTGCCAGCAGCTTATCCCGCGGCCTTATCCCTGAAGCTTTCTTT	CASSLSRGLIPEAFF
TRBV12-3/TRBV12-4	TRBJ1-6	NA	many	TGTGCCAGCAGTCTCGGGGTGGGCAGATATAATTCACCCCTCCACTTT	CASSLGVGRYNSPLHF
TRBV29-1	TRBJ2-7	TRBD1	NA	TGCAGCGTTGAGGGGACAGGGGAGACCTACGAGCAGTACTTC	CSVEGTGETYEQYF
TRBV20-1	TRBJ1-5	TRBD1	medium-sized	TGCAGTGCTCATGACCGGGACAGGGGCGGCAATCAGCCCCAGCATTTT	CSAHDRDRGGNQPQHF
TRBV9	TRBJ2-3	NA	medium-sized	TGTGCCAGCAGCCCGGCCGGGAGCGGGGATACGCAGTATTTT	CASSPAGSGDTQYF
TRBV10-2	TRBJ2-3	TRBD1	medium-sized	TGCGCCAGCAGTGACGGGACAGGGGGCGGCACAGATACGCAGTATTTT	CASSDGTGGGTDTQYF
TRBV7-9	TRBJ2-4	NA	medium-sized	TGTGCCAGCACCTCGGGGCAGGCAGCCAAAAACATTCAGTACTTC	CASTSGQAAKNIQYF
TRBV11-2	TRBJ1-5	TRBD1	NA	TGTGCCAGCAGCGCCCCAGGGACAGATACGCAGCATTTT	CASSAPGTDTQHF
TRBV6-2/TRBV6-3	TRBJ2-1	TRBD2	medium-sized	TGTGCCAGCAGAAACCCCACTAGCGGGAGAGGGAATGAGCAGTTCTTC	CASRNPTSGRGNEQFF
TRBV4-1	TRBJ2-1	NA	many	TGCGCCAGCAGCCAGGGTGGTGAGCAGTTCTTC	CASSQGGEQFF
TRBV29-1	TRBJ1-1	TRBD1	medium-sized	TGCAGCGTTGACAGGGGGGACACTGAAGCTTTCTTT	CSVDRGDTEAFF
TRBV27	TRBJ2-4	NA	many	TGTGCCAGCAGTCCGGGGGGCGTCGGAGGCATTCAGTACTTC	CASSPGGVGGIQYF
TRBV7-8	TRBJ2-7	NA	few	TGTGCCAGCAGCCCAGGGGCGGGAGTCTTATACGAGCAGTACTTC	CASSPGAGVLYEQYF
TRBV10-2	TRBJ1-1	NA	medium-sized	TGCGCCAGCAGTAACCGGGCCGATGGCGTTGAAGCTTTCTTT	CASSNRADGVEAFF